This T cell receptor (beta chain) was profiled in a study of OX40 agonist ivuxolimab in advanced cancers. Study-wide context: Cohort: around 83% men, mean age around 60, aged about 20 to 90.

Using immunoSEQ multiplex PCR, the repertoire was profiled, and TCRdb retains in-frame clones only, with some absent. Of approximately 6,900 clones listed, 65% to 80% are singletons. Findings and caveats of the study: Both blood CD4+ and CD8+ T cells showed clonal growth by week 6 at 0.1 to 3.0 mg/kg. Antigen specificity of clonally expanded peripheral T cells was not established. The 0.1-3.0 mg/kg partial responders had among the lowest clonal expansion.

This clone was seen more than once but under ten times. No antigen is known for it. This CDR3 is 16 amino acids long. Germline lookup yields CDR1 LGHNA and CDR2 YSLEER. V lost 0 bases, J lost 2 bases, and 3 bases stayed unmatched. The material sequenced was CD4+ or CD8+ T cells sorted from blood, taken in a trial of the OX40 agonist ivuxolimab. This clonotype was sampled from an adult with an advanced solid tumor such as melanoma, head and neck, liver or kidney cancer. V usage is TRBV4-3 and J usage is TRBJ2-3, with TRBD2 identical over 9 bases. CDR3 sequence (DNA): TGCGCCAGCAGCCAAGAGAAGCGGGGGGCCACAGATACGCAGTATTTT. This translates into CASSQEKRGATDTQYF.